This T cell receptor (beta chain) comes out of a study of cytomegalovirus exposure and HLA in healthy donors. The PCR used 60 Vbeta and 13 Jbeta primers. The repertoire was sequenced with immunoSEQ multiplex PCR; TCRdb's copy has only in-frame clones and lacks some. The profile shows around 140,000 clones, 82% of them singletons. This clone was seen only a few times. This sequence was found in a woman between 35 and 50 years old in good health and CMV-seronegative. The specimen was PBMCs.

CDR3: CASSLGTVNEQFF. CDR3 nucleotides: TGTGCCAGCAGTTTAGGGACAGTCAATGAGCAGTTCTTC. V usage is TRBV28 and J usage is TRBJ2-1, with TRBD1 matching 7 bases. V was pared by 2 bases and J by 6 bases, with 1 base of the junction left unmatched. The CDR3 is made up of 13 amino acids. Germline CDR1 reads MDHEN; CDR2 reads SYDVKM.